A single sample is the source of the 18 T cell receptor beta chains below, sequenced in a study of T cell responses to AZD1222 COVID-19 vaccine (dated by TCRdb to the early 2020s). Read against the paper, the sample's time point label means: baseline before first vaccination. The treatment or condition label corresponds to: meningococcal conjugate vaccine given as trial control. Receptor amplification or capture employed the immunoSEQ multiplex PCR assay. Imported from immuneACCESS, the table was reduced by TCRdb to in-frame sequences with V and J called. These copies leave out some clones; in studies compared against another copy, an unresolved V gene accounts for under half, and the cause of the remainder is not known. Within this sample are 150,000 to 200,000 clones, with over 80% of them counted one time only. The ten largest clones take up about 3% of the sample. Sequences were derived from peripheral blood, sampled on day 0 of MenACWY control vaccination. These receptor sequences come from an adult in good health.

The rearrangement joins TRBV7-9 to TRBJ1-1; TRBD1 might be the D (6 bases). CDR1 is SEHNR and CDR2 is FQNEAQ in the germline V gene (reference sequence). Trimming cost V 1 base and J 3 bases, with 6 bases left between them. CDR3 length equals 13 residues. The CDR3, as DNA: TGTGCCAGCAGCTTAGAGGGGGACACTGAAGCTTTCTTT. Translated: CASSLEGDTEAFF.

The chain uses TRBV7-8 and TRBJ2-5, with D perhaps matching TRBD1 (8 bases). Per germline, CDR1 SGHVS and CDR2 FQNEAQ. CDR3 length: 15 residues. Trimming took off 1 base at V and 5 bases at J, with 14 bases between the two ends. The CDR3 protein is CASSLDDRGGETQYF. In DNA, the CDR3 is TGTGCCAGCAGCTTAGATGACAGGGGAGGGGAGACCCAGTACTTC.

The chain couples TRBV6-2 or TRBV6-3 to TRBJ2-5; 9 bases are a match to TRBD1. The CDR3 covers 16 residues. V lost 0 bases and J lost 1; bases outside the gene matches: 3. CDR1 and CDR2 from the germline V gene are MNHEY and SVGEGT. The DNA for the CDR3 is TGTGCCAGCAGTTACTCGCCGGGACAGGGCCAAGAGACCCAGTACTTC. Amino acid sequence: CASSYSPGQGQETQYF.

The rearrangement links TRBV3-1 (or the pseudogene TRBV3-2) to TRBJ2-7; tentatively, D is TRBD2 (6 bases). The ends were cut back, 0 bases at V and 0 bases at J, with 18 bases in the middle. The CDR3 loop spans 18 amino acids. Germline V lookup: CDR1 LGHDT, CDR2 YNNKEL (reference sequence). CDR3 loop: CASSQDLFPGLYSYEQYF. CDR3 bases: TGTGCCAGCAGCCAAGATTTATTTCCCGGACTATACTCCTACGAGCAGTACTTC.

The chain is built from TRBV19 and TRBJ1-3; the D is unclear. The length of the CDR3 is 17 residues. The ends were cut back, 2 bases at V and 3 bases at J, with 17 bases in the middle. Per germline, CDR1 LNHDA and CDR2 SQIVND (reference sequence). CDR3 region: CASSISKWEDFGNTIYF. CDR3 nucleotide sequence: TGTGCCAGTAGTATATCGAAGTGGGAAGACTTTGGAAACACCATATATTTT.

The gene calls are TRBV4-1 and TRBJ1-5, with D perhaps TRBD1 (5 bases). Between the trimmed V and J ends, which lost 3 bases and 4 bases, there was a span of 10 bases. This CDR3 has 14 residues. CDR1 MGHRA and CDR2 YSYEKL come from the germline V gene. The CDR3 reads CASSHGARNQPQHF. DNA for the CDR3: TGCGCCAGCAGCCACGGGGCACGGAATCAGCCCCAGCATTTT.

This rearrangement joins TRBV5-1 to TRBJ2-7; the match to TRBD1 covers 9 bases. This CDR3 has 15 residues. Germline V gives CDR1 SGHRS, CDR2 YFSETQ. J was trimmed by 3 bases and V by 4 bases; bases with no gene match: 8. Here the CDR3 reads CASSGGTGRFYEQYF. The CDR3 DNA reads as TGCGCCAGCAGCGGTGGGACAGGGCGGTTCTACGAGCAGTACTTC.

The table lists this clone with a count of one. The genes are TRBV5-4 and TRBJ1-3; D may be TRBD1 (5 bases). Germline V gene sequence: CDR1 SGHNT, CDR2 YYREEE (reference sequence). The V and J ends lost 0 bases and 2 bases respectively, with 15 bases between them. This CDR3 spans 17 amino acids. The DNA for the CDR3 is TGTGCCAGCAGCTTGGAAGGTTGGGGCTCGACTGGAAACACCATATATTTT. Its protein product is CASSLEGWGSTGNTIYF.

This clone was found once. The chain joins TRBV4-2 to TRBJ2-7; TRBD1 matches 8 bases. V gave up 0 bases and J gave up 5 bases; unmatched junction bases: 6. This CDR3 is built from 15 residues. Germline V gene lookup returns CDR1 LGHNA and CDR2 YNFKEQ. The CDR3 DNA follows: TGTGCCAGCAGCCAAGATCCCGGACAGGGCCACGAGCAGTACTTC. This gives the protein CASSQDPGQGHEQYF.

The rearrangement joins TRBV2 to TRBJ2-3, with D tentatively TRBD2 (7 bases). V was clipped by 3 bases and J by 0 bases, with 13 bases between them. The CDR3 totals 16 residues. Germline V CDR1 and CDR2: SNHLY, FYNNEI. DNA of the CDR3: TGTGCCAGCAGTGATCTTGCGGGGGCTAGCACAGATACGCAGTATTTT. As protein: CASSDLAGASTDTQYF.

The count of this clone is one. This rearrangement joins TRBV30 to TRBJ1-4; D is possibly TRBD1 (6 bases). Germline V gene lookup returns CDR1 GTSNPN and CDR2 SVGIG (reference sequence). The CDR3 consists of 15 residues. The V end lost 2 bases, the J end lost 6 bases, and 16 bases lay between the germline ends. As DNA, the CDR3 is TGTGCCTGGAGTCCCTCGGGGCAGGGGTATGAAAAACTGTTTTTT. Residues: CAWSPSGQGYEKLFF.

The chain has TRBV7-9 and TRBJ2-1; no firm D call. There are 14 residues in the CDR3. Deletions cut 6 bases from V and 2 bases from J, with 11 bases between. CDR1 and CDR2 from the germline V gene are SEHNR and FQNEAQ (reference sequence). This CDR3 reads CASRDFDTYNEQFF. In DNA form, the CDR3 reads TGTGCCAGCAGGGATTTCGATACCTACAATGAGCAGTTCTTC.

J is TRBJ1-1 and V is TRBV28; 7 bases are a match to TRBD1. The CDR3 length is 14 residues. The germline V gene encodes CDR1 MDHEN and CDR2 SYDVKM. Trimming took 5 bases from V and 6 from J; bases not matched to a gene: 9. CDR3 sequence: CASSLLTGPSEAFF. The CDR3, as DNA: TGTGCCAGCAGTCTCCTGACAGGGCCCTCTGAAGCTTTCTTT.

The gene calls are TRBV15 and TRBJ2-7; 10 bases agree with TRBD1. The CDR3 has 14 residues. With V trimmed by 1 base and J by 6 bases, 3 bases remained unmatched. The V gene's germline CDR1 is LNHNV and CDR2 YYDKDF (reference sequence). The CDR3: CATSRAGQGGEQYF. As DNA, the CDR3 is TGTGCCACCAGCAGAGCTGGACAGGGGGGCGAGCAGTACTTC.

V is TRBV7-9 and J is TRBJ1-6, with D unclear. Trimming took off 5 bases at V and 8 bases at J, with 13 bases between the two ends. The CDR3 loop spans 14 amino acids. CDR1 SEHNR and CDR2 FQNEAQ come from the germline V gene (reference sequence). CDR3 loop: CASSPDRGYSPLHF. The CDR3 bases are TGTGCCAGCAGCCCCGACCGGGGTTATTCACCCCTCCACTTT.

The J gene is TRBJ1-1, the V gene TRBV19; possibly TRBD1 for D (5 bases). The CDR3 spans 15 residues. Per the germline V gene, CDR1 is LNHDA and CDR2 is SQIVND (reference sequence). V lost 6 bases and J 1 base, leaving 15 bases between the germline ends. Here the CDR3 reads CASRVPDTANTEAFF. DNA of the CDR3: TGTGCCAGTAGAGTGCCGGACACAGCGAACACTGAAGCTTTCTTT.

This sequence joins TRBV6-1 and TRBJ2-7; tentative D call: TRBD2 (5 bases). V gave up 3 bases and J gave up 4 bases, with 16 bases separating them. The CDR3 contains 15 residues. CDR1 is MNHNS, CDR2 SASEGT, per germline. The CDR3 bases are TGTGCCAGCAGTGACCACAGCGGAACGGTGTACGAGCAGTACTTC. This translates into CASSDHSGTVYEQYF.

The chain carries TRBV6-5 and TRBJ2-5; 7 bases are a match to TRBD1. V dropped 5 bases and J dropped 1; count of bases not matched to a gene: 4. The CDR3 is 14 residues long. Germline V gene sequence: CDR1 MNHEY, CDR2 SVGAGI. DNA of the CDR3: TGTGCCAGCAGTACAGGGGCGATCCAAGAGACCCAGTACTTC. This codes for CASSTGAIQETQYF.